This passage covers 5 T cell receptor beta chains from one sample sequenced in a study of identical twins. TCRdb re-derived calls from the 5' RACE reads in MiXCR, one entry per CDR3 protein. The sample includes approximately 620,000 distinct CDR3 sequences, less than 10% seen only once; the top ten take 0.75% to 1%. These data are also associated with another study on yellow fever vaccine responses in identical twins.

Input material: PBMCs. Every receptor here comes from a woman aged 18-29 years in good health.

This clonotype occurred many times. The rearrangement uses TRBV20-1 and TRBJ2-5; the match to TRBD1 covers 7 bases. This CDR3 region has 13 residues. The V segment lost 3 bases and the J segment 5 bases; nucleotides outside the gene matches: 6. Germline-derived CDR1 and CDR2 are DFQATT and SNEGSKA (reference sequence). The CDR3 region is CSASWVRGETQYF. CDR3 nucleotides: TGCAGTGCTAGTTGGGTCAGGGGGGAGACCCAGTACTTC.

This clonotype was observed a handful of times. The chain couples TRBV24-1 to TRBJ2-7; 7 positions match TRBD2. The J segment lost 6 bases and the V segment lost 4 bases, leaving 20 bases of the junction unmatched. The length of the CDR3 is 18 residues. From germline, CDR1 is KGHDR and CDR2 SFDVKD. The CDR3 region is CATSDPLGGDGHTGEQYF. CDR3 sequence (DNA): TGTGCCACCAGTGACCCCTTGGGAGGGGACGGGCATACGGGCGAGCAGTACTTC.

At least ten counts were recorded for this clonotype. V and J are TRBV7-9 and TRBJ2-3, with a tentative D call TRBD1 (6 bases). This CDR3 has 14 amino acids. The germline V and J ends were trimmed by 5 bases and 2 bases, with 11 bases remaining between them. The germline CDR1 and CDR2 sequences are SEHNR and FQNEAQ (reference sequence). CDR3 DNA sequence: TGTGCCAGCAGCCCGCACAGGGACACAGATACGCAGTATTTT. This sequence encodes CASSPHRDTDTQYF.

The table lists this clonotype with many counts. V usage is TRBV29-1 and J usage is TRBJ2-1; 9 nucleotides align to TRBD1. Germline V gene data show CDR1 as SQVTM and CDR2 as ANQGSEA. V was pared by 6 bases and J by 15 bases, with 12 bases of the junction left unmatched. This CDR3 has 12 amino acids. CDR3: CSVEWLGQGPFF. The CDR3 nucleotides are TGCAGCGTCGAGTGGCTGGGACAGGGCCCGTTCTTC.

This clonotype was recorded a few times. CDR3 sequence (DNA): TGTGCCAGCGGAGCAGGGTTGCATCAGCCCCAGCATTTT. Its translation: CASGAGLHQPQHF. This chain joins TRBV6-2 or TRBV6-3 and TRBJ1-5; D is perhaps TRBD1 (5 bases). The CDR3 extends over 13 amino acids. V lost 8 bases, J lost 5 bases, and 13 bases lay in between. The germline CDR1 and CDR2 sequences are MNHEY and SVGEGT.